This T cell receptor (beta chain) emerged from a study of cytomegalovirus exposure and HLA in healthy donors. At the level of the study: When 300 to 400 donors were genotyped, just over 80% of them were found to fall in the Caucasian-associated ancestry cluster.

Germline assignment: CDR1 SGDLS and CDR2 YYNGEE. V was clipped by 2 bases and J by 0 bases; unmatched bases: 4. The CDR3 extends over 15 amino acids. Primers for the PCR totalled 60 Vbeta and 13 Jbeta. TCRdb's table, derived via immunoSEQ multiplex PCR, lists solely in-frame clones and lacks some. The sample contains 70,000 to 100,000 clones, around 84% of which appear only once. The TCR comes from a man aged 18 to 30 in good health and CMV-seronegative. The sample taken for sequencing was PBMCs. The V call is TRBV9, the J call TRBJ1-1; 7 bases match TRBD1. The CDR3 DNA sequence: TGTGCCAGCAGCGTGACCGGGACAGTGAACACTGAAGCTTTCTTT. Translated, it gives CASSVTGTVNTEAFF.